Sequencing of this T cell receptor beta chain was carried out in a study of T cell responses to AZD1222 COVID-19 vaccine. Study-wide findings and caveats: The study sampled repertoires only after the peak T cell response.

A word on this clone: Its antigen is unknown.

Only in-frame clones appear in the TCRdb table, and some are missing; sequencing was by immunoSEQ multiplex PCR. The sample has roughly 120,000 clones, less than 90% seen once. The starting material was peripheral blood, obtained on day 0 of AZD1222 vaccination. This receptor was identified in an adult in good health.

The CDR3 loop is CASSKDGGPREVNQPQHF. CDR3 DNA sequence: TGTGCCAGCAGCAAAGATGGAGGGCCTCGGGAGGTCAATCAGCCCCAGCATTTT. The chain combines TRBV21-1 with TRBJ1-5. TRBV21-1 counts as a pseudogene. The CDR3 consists of 18 residues.